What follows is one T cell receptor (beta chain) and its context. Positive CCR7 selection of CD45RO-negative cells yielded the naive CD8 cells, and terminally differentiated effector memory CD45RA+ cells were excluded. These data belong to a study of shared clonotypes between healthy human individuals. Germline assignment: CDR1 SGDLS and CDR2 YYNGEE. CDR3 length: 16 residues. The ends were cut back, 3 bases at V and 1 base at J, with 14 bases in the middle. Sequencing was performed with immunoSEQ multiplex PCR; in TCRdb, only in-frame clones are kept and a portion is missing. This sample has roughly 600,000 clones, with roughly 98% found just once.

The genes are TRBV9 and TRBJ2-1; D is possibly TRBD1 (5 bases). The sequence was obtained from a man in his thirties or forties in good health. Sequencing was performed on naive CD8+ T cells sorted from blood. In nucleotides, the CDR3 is TGTGCCAGCAGCGGTCAGGGTGGGGATTCCTACAATGAGCAGTTCTTC. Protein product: CASSGQGGDSYNEQFF.